What follows is one T cell receptor (beta chain) and its context. Antigen unknown. V was clipped by 6 bases and J by 3 bases, with 12 bases between them. The CDR3 consists of 13 residues. Per germline, CDR1 LNHDA and CDR2 SQIVND (reference sequence). This sample is part of a study of Ad26.COV2.S vaccination and SARS-CoV-2 variants. Looking at the study overall: Donor joined the COV1001 Ad26.COV2.S trial arm. By the intramuscular route, Ad26.COV2.S was given once, or twice 56 days apart.

Sample treatment: around 19 received Ad26.COV2.S at low or high dose, single or two shots; roughly five received placebo; per-sample allocation not given. Specimens were obtained on day 63 following the first vaccine or placebo injection. Assay: immunoSEQ multiplex PCR; the TCRdb copy retains only in-frame clones and omits some. The sample lists approximately 450,000 clones, roughly 90% seen once, with 9% to 15% in the top ten. Study-wide results and caveats: Substantial response breadth was reportedly seen for spike-specific CD8+ and CD4+ T cells after vaccination. Vaccine and placebo groups showed comparable non-spike TCR breadth.

The chain is built from TRBV19 and TRBJ2-7; tentatively, D is TRBD2 (6 bases). The receptor's source is a person aged 18 to 59 who received the Ad26.COV2.S COVID-19 vaccine or a placebo. The input for sequencing was peripheral blood, taken in a trial of Ad26.COV2.S vaccine versus placebo. CDR3 amino acids: CASSKGGIYEQYF. Here the CDR3 DNA reads TGTGCCAGTAGCAAGGGCGGGATCTACGAGCAGTACTTC.